The 21 T cell receptor beta chains presented below share a single source sample, sequenced in a study of blood T cells in healthy people across ages. A second PCR of 7 to 11 cycles used a sample-barcoded 5' primer and a J-beta primer mix. TCRdb independently ran MiXCR on the 5' RACE reads; one entry per CDR3 protein. The sample gives more than 1.4 million distinct CDR3 sequences, 42% of which show up once; 7.9% is in the top ten. Sequencing was done on a sample of blood. The receptor source for this set is a woman aged 18 to 35 in good health.

In this sample, this clonotype turned up a few times. The rearrangement uses TRBV5-6 and TRBJ1-6; D unresolved. Germline assignment: CDR1 SGHDT and CDR2 YYEEEE. Deletions cut 0 bases from V and 0 bases from J, with 10 bases between. The CDR3 runs 17 residues. The CDR3 nucleotides read TGTGCCAGCAGCTTGGCGGCGGGGAGCTCCTATAATTCACCCCTCCACTTT. This codes for CASSLAAGSSYNSPLHF.

This clonotype has just a few counts. This chain connects TRBV6-5 to TRBJ2-7; the match to TRBD2 covers 7 bases. Per germline, CDR1 MNHEY and CDR2 SVGAGI. The CDR3 consists of 15 residues. V shed 6 bases and J 4 bases; nucleotides not matched to a gene: 12. Here the CDR3 DNA reads TGTGCCAGCAGCCCCCGAGGGAGGGCTTTTTACGAGCAGTACTTC. Translating gives CASSPRGRAFYEQYF.

This clonotype was seen a few times. This rearrangement joins TRBV7-9 to TRBJ2-1; 7 positions match TRBD2. The germline gives CDR1 SEHNR, CDR2 FQNEAQ (reference sequence). V gave up 5 bases and J gave up 5 bases; unmatched junction bases: 9. The CDR3 is 15 amino acids. The CDR3 here is CASSIRDYTHNEQFF. The CDR3 bases are TGTGCCAGCAGCATACGGGACTACACACACAATGAGCAGTTCTTC.

The rearrangement uses TRBV5-1 and TRBJ2-7; TRBD1 matches 11 bases. Germline V gene data show CDR1 as SGHRS and CDR2 as YFSETQ. The V gene end was trimmed by 4 bases and the J gene end by 3 bases; junction bases not matched to a gene: 3. The CDR3 has 14 residues. DNA of the CDR3: TGCGCCAGCAGCGGGGGGACAGGGGGCTACGAGCAGTACTTC. It yields the protein CASSGGTGGYEQYF.

This sequence joins TRBV20-1 and TRBJ1-1, with a tentative D call TRBD1 (5 bases). The ends were cut back, 1 base at V and 6 bases at J, with 12 bases in the middle. This CDR3 is built from 13 residues. Germline V gives CDR1 DFQATT, CDR2 SNEGSKA (reference sequence). Written as DNA, the CDR3 is TGCAGTGCTAGAGTAAGCCTCAGGGCTGAAGCTTTCTTT. Its translation: CSARVSLRAEAFF.

This clonotype was observed a handful of times. This chain connects TRBV20-1 to TRBJ1-5, with D hard to call. The CDR3 spans 15 residues. Germline assignment: CDR1 DFQATT and CDR2 SNEGSKA (reference sequence). Trimming removed 3 bases from V and 7 bases from J, with 19 bases in between. The CDR3 sequence: CSARGEDRPSQPQHF. CDR3 sequence (DNA): TGCAGTGCTAGGGGTGAGGATAGGCCTTCACAGCCCCAGCATTTT.

V is TRBV4-2 and J is TRBJ1-2, with TRBD1 matching over 8 bases. V lost 0 bases to trimming and J lost 12 bases; unmatched junction nucleotides: 9. CDR1 and CDR2 (germline): LGHNA, YNFKEQ. This CDR3 region has 14 residues. The CDR3 DNA follows: TGTGCCAGCAGCCAAGATTTCGGACAGGGAGTTGACACCTTC. This translates into CASSQDFGQGVDTF.

The V call is TRBV11-2, the J call TRBJ1-4; D not resolved. Germline values: CDR1 SGHAT, CDR2 FQNNGV. Trimming took off 4 bases at V and 4 bases at J, with 4 bases between the two ends. CDR3 length equals 12 residues. The CDR3 DNA sequence: TGTGCCAGCAGCTCGAATAATGAAAAACTGTTTTTT. This encodes CASSSNNEKLFF.

Only a few counts were recorded for this clonotype. The chain is built from TRBV7-9 and TRBJ2-7; D gene ambiguous. Germline V lookup: CDR1 SEHNR, CDR2 FQNEAQ (reference sequence). The CDR3 spans 13 residues. Trimming removed 0 bases from V and 5 bases from J, with 8 bases in between. In nucleotides, the CDR3 is TGTGCCAGCAGCTTAGCACTCCAAGACGAGCAGTACTTC. Residues: CASSLALQDEQYF.

The gene calls are TRBV4-1 and TRBJ2-1; 10 bases are shared with TRBD2. Germline CDR1 is MGHRA and CDR2 is YSYEKL. Losses at the gene ends were 4 bases for V and 10 bases for J; bases not matched to a gene: 13. The CDR3 consists of 16 residues. CDR3 region: CASSPEAGGKSYEQFF. CDR3 in DNA: TGCGCCAGCAGCCCGGAAGCGGGAGGGAAATCCTACGAGCAGTTCTTC.

This clonotype was detected only a few times. The chain combines TRBV2 with TRBJ2-5; 12 nucleotides agree with TRBD2. The germline V gene encodes CDR1 SNHLY and CDR2 FYNNEI. The junction had 8 bases not matched to a gene; V was cut back by 8 bases and J by 13 bases. This CDR3 has 12 residues. The CDR3 reads CASGASGRAWYF. The DNA of the CDR3 is TGTGCCAGCGGGGCTAGCGGGAGGGCCTGGTACTTC.

In regard to this clonotype: A read error may explain this, as a much larger clone is one base away. The J gene is TRBJ1-6, the V gene TRBV5-1, with 10 nucleotides matching TRBD1. The CDR3 runs 13 residues. Germline V CDR1 and CDR2: SGHRS, YFSETQ. The CDR3 reads CASRGQGNLPLHF. CDR3 sequence (DNA): TGCGCCAGCAGGGGACAGGGGAATTTACCCCTCCACTTT.

The V gene is TRBV20-1, the J gene TRBJ1-1; D is unresolved. The CDR3 totals 11 residues. Trimming took off 7 bases at V and 1 base at J, with 7 bases between the two ends. Germline V gene data show CDR1 as DFQATT and CDR2 as SNEGSKA (reference sequence). The CDR3 nucleotides are TGCAGTGGGATTGGGAACACTGAAGCTTTCTTT. Translation gives CSGIGNTEAFF.

This clonotype came up a few times. The chain joins TRBV10-3 to TRBJ2-3, with TRBD1 as a possible D gene (6 bases). The V end lost 6 bases, the J end lost 4 bases, and 11 bases lay between the germline ends. CDR3 size: 13 residues. Looked up from germline, CDR1 is ENHRY and CDR2 is SYGVKD. CDR3 coding DNA: TGTGCCATCAGCAACAGGGTTTCAGATACGCAGTATTTT. The encoded protein is CAISNRVSDTQYF.

V usage is TRBV20-1 and J usage is TRBJ1-2, with D unresolved. Per germline, CDR1 DFQATT and CDR2 SNEGSKA (reference sequence). Trimming pared 0 bases from V and 4 bases from J, leaving 9 bases between. CDR3 length equals 13 residues. CDR3 in DNA: TGCAGTGCTAGAGATGGCGCAGCCTATGGCTACACCTTC. Its protein is CSARDGAAYGYTF.

The V call is TRBV4-1, the J call TRBJ2-3; D may match TRBD1 or TRBD2 (5 bases each). The CDR3 runs 14 residues. V was shortened by 2 bases and J by 0 bases, with 6 bases between the two germline ends. The germline V gene encodes CDR1 MGHRA and CDR2 YSYEKL. DNA of the CDR3: TGCGCCAGCAGCCAAAGGGACAGCACAGATACGCAGTATTTT. As protein: CASSQRDSTDTQYF.

Comment on this clonotype: This sequence may be a read error, since a much larger clone differs from it by one base. The chain couples TRBV6-5 to TRBJ2-5; tentatively, D is TRBD1 or TRBD2 (5 bases each). The DNA matches TRBJ2-7 better at its end, which makes the J call doubtful. The CDR3 loop spans 13 amino acids. From germline, CDR1 is MNHEY and CDR2 SVGAGI. Here the CDR3 DNA reads TGTGCCAGCAGTGACGAGGGGCCTTACGAGCAGTACTTC. As protein: CASSDEGPYEQYF.

This clonotype has only a few counts. The chain couples TRBV24-1 to TRBJ2-1; 9 bases match TRBD2. This CDR3 is built from 13 residues. The germline V gene has CDR1 KGHDR and CDR2 SFDVKD. Losses at the gene ends were 7 bases for V and 9 bases for J; bases not matched to a gene: 6. The CDR3 is CATRAGGRSEQFF. The CDR3 DNA reads as TGTGCCACCAGGGCGGGAGGGCGAAGTGAGCAGTTCTTC.

This chain links TRBV13 with TRBJ2-1; 7 bases agree with TRBD2. CDR1 and CDR2 (germline): PRHDT, FYEKMQ (reference sequence). The CDR3 runs 17 residues. The V gene end was trimmed by 5 bases and the J gene end by 2 bases; junction bases not matched to a gene: 12. CDR3 in DNA: TGTGCCAGCAGCGAGAAAGCGGGATGGTCTCCCTACAATGAGCAGTTCTTC. This encodes CASSEKAGWSPYNEQFF.

This clonotype was seen a few times. The rearrangement joins TRBV5-1 to TRBJ2-1, with D unresolved. The germline V gene has CDR1 SGHRS and CDR2 YFSETQ. V was shortened by 4 bases and J by 2 bases, with 10 bases between the two germline ends. This CDR3 spans 14 amino acids. CDR3 DNA: TGCGCCAGCAGCCCGCTATTCCCCTACAATGAGCAGTTCTTC. The encoded protein is CASSPLFPYNEQFF.

This chain joins TRBV9 and TRBJ1-2; TRBD1 is a possible D gene (6 bases). V lost 3 bases to trimming and J lost 8 bases, with 17 bases between them. The CDR3 sequence is 14 residues long. Germline V lookup: CDR1 SGDLS, CDR2 YYNGEE. The CDR3 nucleotides read TGTGCCAGCAGCGCACAAACAGGGTGGGGAGGCTACACCTTC. This translates into CASSAQTGWGGYTF.